A single sample is the source of the 20 T cell receptor beta chains below, sequenced in a study of ipilimumab plus nivolumab after autologous stem cell transplantation. This table comes from immunoSEQ multiplex PCR, and its TCRdb copy is limited to in-frame clones, with some not included. The sample has roughly 16,000 clones, about 81% seen once. The sample was PBMCs, taken in a trial of ipilimumab plus nivolumab as post-transplant consolidation. Receptor source: a male donor with diffuse large B-cell lymphoma.

This rearrangement joins TRBV27 to TRBJ2-7; 12 bases line up with TRBD1. V was pared by 3 bases and J by 6 bases, with 3 bases of the junction left unmatched. This CDR3 is 14 amino acids long. Germline values: CDR1 MNHEY, CDR2 SMNVEV (reference sequence). As DNA, the CDR3 is TGTGCCAGCAGTTTCGGGACAGGGGGCGGCGAGCAGTACTTC. Protein sequence: CASSFGTGGGEQYF.

This rearrangement joins TRBV5-6 to TRBJ1-5, with a tentative D call TRBD1 (5 bases). V was shortened by 0 bases and J by 6 bases, with 16 bases between the two germline ends. The CDR3 has 16 residues. Germline V CDR1 and CDR2: SGHDT, YYEEEE. Here the CDR3 reads CASSLGSGGRVQPQHF. Here the CDR3 DNA reads TGTGCCAGCAGCTTGGGGTCGGGGGGGAGGGTTCAGCCCCAGCATTTT.

The rearrangement links TRBV5-6 to TRBJ2-3; 7 nucleotides align to TRBD1. The V gene end was trimmed by 3 bases and the J gene end by 3 bases; junction bases not matched to a gene: 4. This CDR3 is 14 amino acids long. The germline V gene encodes CDR1 SGHDT and CDR2 YYEEEE. The chain's CDR3 is CASSSDRRTDTQYF. CDR3 bases: TGTGCCAGCAGCTCGGACAGGAGGACAGATACGCAGTATTTT.

The J gene is TRBJ1-5, the V gene TRBV6-6; D gene ambiguous. Germline CDR1 reads MNHNY; CDR2 reads SVGAGI (reference sequence). V was cut by 1 base and J by 3 bases, with 10 bases left in between. There are 15 residues in the CDR3. CDR3 coding DNA: TGTGCCAGCAGTTACTTCCGAGGAAACAATCAGCCCCAGCATTTT. Its protein product is CASSYFRGNNQPQHF.

This clone is medium-sized. The V gene is TRBV6-5, the J gene TRBJ1-6; perhaps TRBD1 as D (6 bases). Germline V gives CDR1 MNHEY, CDR2 SVGAGI. The CDR3 loop spans 15 amino acids. V lost 2 bases and J 7 bases, leaving 12 bases between the germline ends. The CDR3 sequence: CASSYKGGTNSPLHF. The CDR3 DNA reads as TGTGCCAGCAGTTACAAAGGGGGGACGAATTCACCCCTCCACTTT.

Only one count was recorded for this clone. The chain links TRBV6-5 to TRBJ2-2; the D gene is possibly TRBD2 (7 bases). The germline V gene has CDR1 MNHEY and CDR2 SVGAGI. The CDR3 covers 15 residues. V lost 2 bases to trimming and J lost 6 bases, with 13 bases between them. CDR3 protein: CASSYVAGASGELFF. CDR3 coding DNA: TGTGCCAGCAGTTACGTGGCGGGGGCCTCCGGGGAGCTGTTTTTT.

The chain uses TRBV19 and TRBJ2-7, with 7 nucleotides matching TRBD1. The CDR3 is 14 amino acids. The germline gives CDR1 LNHDA, CDR2 SQIVND (reference sequence). V gave up 6 bases and J gave up 2 bases; unmatched junction bases: 7. The CDR3 sequence is CASRPDRDPYEQYF. DNA of the CDR3: TGTGCCAGTAGACCCGACAGGGATCCCTACGAGCAGTACTTC.

The CDR3 reads CASSVERGQETQYF. CDR3 bases: TGTGCCAGCAGTGTGGAGCGGGGGCAAGAGACCCAGTACTTC. This chain joins TRBV2 and TRBJ2-5; 8 positions match TRBD2. Germline V lookup: CDR1 SNHLY, CDR2 FYNNEI. The CDR3 consists of 14 residues. Losses at the gene ends were 4 bases for V and 2 bases for J; bases not matched to a gene: 3.

This clone was seen only a few times. The chain employs TRBV2 and TRBJ2-1, with D perhaps TRBD2 (5 bases). The germline V and J ends were trimmed by 3 bases and 7 bases, with 7 bases remaining between them. The CDR3 extends over 12 amino acids. Germline CDR1 SNHLY, CDR2 FYNNEI. The DNA for the CDR3 is TGTGCCAGCAGTGACGGGGTTAATGAGCAGTTCTTC. Translating it yields CASSDGVNEQFF.

The V call is TRBV6-6, the J call TRBJ2-2; D is tentatively TRBD1 or TRBD2 (5 bases each). Germline V gene sequence: CDR1 MNHNY, CDR2 SVGAGI (reference sequence). The CDR3 runs to 15 residues. V was cut by 8 bases and J by 4 bases, with 17 bases left in between. This CDR3 reads CASSLGERITGELFF. The DNA of the CDR3 is TGTGCCAGCTCGCTGGGGGAGCGAATCACCGGGGAGCTGTTTTTT.

The chain carries TRBV7-2 and TRBJ1-2; 7 bases map to TRBD1. This CDR3 is built from 15 residues. The germline V gene encodes CDR1 SGHTA and CDR2 FQGNSA. The ends lost 1 base at V and 6 bases at J; junction bases unmatched: 8. The CDR3 region is CASSLVAGGFDGYTF. CDR3 in DNA: TGTGCCAGCAGCTTAGTGGCAGGGGGATTCGATGGCTACACCTTC.

V is TRBV7-2 and J is TRBJ1-1; possibly TRBD1 for D (6 bases). V shed 5 bases and J shed 0 bases, with 10 bases lying between them. This CDR3 has 14 residues. CDR1 is SGHTA and CDR2 is FQGNSA in the germline V gene. The CDR3 DNA sequence: TGTGCCAGCAGCCCCGGGACACTGAACACTGAAGCTTTCTTT. It encodes CASSPGTLNTEAFF.

The count of this clone is one. The chain employs TRBV6-6 and TRBJ1-2; TRBD1 agrees at 7 bases. V shed 0 bases, J shed 2 bases, and the junction held 0 bases outside the gene matches. CDR3 size: 14 residues. Germline CDR1 is MNHNY and CDR2 is SVGAGI (reference sequence). The CDR3 protein is CASSYSTGNYGYTF. The CDR3 nucleotides are TGTGCCAGCAGTTACTCGACAGGGAACTATGGCTACACCTTC.

The V and J genes are TRBV7-2 and TRBJ2-7; D gene unclear. Germline V lookup: CDR1 SGHTA, CDR2 FQGNSA. The V gene lost 2 bases and the J gene lost 4 bases, with 9 bases spanning the gap. The CDR3 has 13 amino acids. The CDR3: CASSLSLRYEQYF. The DNA for the CDR3 is TGTGCCAGCAGCTTATCTCTTAGGTACGAGCAGTACTTC.

This clone was seen just once. The chain couples TRBV6-5 to TRBJ1-5; 8 bases fit TRBD1. Germline V gene data show CDR1 as MNHEY and CDR2 as SVGAGI. The CDR3 runs 15 residues. V was clipped by 4 bases and J by 6 bases; unmatched bases: 8. CDR3 in DNA: TGTGCCAGCAGTTCTGGACAGGGCGTCGCTCAGCCCCAGCATTTT. Translation gives CASSSGQGVAQPQHF.

This clone was found a few times. The rearrangement joins TRBV7-2 to TRBJ2-5, with TRBD1 matching 8 bases. This CDR3 is 16 amino acids long. Looked up from germline, CDR1 is SGHTA and CDR2 is FQGNSA. V trimming: 5 bases; J trimming: 1 base; junction bases outside the gene matches: 9. CDR3 amino acids: CASSSGQGGLQETQYF. As DNA, the CDR3 is TGTGCCAGCAGCAGTGGACAGGGCGGCCTCCAAGAGACCCAGTACTTC.

The chain uses TRBV19 and TRBJ1-1, with unresolved D. V was shortened by 6 bases and J by 3 bases, with 14 bases between the two germline ends. The CDR3 consists of 14 residues. Germline V gives CDR1 LNHDA, CDR2 SQIVND (reference sequence). CDR3 protein: CASRFADLDTEAFF. In DNA form, the CDR3 reads TGTGCCAGTAGGTTTGCGGACCTAGACACTGAAGCTTTCTTT.

This chain uses TRBV6-5 with TRBJ1-3; TRBD1 aligns across 8 bases. This CDR3 contains 15 residues. In germline, CDR1 is MNHEY, CDR2 SVGAGI. With 2 bases clipped from V and 4 bases from J, the junction kept 4 bases outside the gene matches. CDR3 region: CASSYGQGAGNTIYF. The CDR3 DNA reads as TGTGCCAGCAGTTACGGTCAGGGGGCGGGAAACACCATATATTTT.

This chain links TRBV4-1 with TRBJ2-1; maybe TRBD1 (7 bases). Trimming removed 1 base from V and 5 bases from J, with 15 bases in between. Germline CDR1 and CDR2: MGHRA and YSYEKL. CDR3 length: 16 amino acids. The CDR3 coding sequence is TGCGCCAGCAGCCAAGTCTGGCAGGGGGGCAACAATGAGCAGTTCTTC. This sequence encodes CASSQVWQGGNNEQFF.

V and J are TRBV27 and TRBJ2-7, with 7 nucleotides matching TRBD1. After removal of 5 bases from V and 6 bases from J, the junction contained 10 bases not matched to a gene. The germline V gene has CDR1 MNHEY and CDR2 SMNVEV (reference sequence). The CDR3 covers 14 residues. The CDR3 DNA sequence: TGTGCCAGCAGTCGACAGGGATACTACGTCGAGCAGTACTTC. Amino acid sequence: CASSRQGYYVEQYF.